This TCR beta chain is drawn from a study of blood T cell repertoires in COVID-19. About the study: PBMCs, B-cell-depleted T cells, or T cells provided the cDNA or gDNA that made up the material.

Germline trimming cut 4 bases from V and 13 bases from J; bases unmatched to any gene: 6. Germline V CDR1 and CDR2: SGHDN, FVKESK. This CDR3 is 14 amino acids long. The table lists this clone with a count of one. Individuals drawn from under 30 US areas were about 18 to 89 years old. Authors' methods: Amplifying reference gene primers gave estimates of nucleated cell counts. Sequenced by immunoSEQ multiplex PCR; TCRdb stores in-frame clones only, minus some. The V and J calls and clone size were taken over from that table, and D and trimming were inferred from the DNA. This sample yields a few hundred thousand clones, of which approximately 90% are seen a single time; roughly 1% belongs to the top ten.

The chain combines TRBV14 with TRBJ2-1, with 14 bases fitting TRBD2. The TCR originated in a man aged 18 to 35 who had recovered from COVID-19. The material sequenced was PBMCs or T cells enriched from blood (not recorded which). The CDR3 region is CASSPGTSGGRQFF. CDR3 nucleotides: TGTGCCAGCAGCCCCGGGACTAGCGGGGGCCGCCAGTTCTTC.